This T cell receptor (beta chain) is from a study of CD8 T cells in Susac syndrome. Germline V gives CDR1 DFQATT, CDR2 SNEGSKA (reference sequence). This CDR3 has 14 residues. V was pared by 1 base and J by 4 bases, with 4 bases of the junction left unmatched. Random hexamers were used to reverse transcribe roughly 0.45 to 1 ug of RNA. Using its own MiXCR run on the immunoSEQ multiplex PCR reads, TCRdb lists one record per CDR3 protein. This table has over 300,000 distinct CDR3 sequences, roughly nine tenths appearing once. This clonotype was obtained from a human donor with multiple sclerosis. V gene TRBV20-1 combines with J gene TRBJ2-5; 9 bases agree with TRBD1. Sequenced input: CD4+ T cells from PBMCs. CDR3 nucleotide sequence: TGCAGTGCTAGAGCGGTGGGACAGGGAGAGACCCAGTACTTC. This codes for CSARAVGQGETQYF.